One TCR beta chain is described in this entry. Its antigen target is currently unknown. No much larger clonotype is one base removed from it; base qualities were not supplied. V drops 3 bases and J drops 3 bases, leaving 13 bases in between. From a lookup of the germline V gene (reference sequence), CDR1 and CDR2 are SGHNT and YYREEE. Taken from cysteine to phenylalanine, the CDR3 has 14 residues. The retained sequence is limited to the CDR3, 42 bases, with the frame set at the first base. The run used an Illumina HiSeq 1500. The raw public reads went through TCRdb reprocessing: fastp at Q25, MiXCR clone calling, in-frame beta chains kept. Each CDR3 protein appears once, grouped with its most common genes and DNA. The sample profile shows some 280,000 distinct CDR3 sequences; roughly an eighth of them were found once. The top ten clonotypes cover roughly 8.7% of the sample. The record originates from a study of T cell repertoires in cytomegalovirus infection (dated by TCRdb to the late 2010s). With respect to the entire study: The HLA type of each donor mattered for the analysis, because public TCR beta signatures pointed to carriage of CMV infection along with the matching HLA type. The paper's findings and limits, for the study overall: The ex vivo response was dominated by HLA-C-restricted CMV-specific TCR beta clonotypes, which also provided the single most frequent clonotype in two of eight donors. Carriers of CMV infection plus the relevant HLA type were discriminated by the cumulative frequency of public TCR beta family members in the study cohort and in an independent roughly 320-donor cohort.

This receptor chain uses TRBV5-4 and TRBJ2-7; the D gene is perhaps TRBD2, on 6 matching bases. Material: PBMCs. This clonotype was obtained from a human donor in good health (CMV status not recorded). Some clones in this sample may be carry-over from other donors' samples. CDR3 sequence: CASSWGGRGYEQYF. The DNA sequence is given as TGTGCCAGCAGCTGGGGAGGAAGGGGCTACGAGCAGTACTTC.